A selection of T cell receptor beta chains follows, all from one sample in a study of early T cells in non-severe SARS-CoV-2 infection. Using its own MiXCR run on the 5' RACE reads, TCRdb lists one record per CDR3 protein. Of fewer than 60,000 distinct CDR3 sequences in the sample, 7% to 10% were seen once. Sequencing input: whole blood. These receptor sequences come from an adult who was a healthcare worker with PCR-confirmed SARS-CoV-2 infection or an uninfected control (not recorded which). CDR3s include the opening cysteine and the closing phenylalanine or tryptophan. Each record gives: clone size, V gene, J gene, D gene, CDR3 DNA, CDR3 protein. The D gene is left open where the match is weak. Not all rows give a size; the values are once, few, many and, for expanded clones, a class.

abundance: .; v_gene: TRBV12-3/TRBV12-4; j_gene: TRBJ2-7; d_gene: .; CDR3nt: TGTGCCAGCAGTTTTGAGGAGGGGGCGACTTACGAGCAGTACTTC; CDR3aa: CASSFEEGATYEQYF
abundance: few; v_gene: TRBV11-2; j_gene: TRBJ1-3; d_gene: .; CDR3nt: TGTGCCAGCAGCTTAGATCTAGCGGACTCTGGAAACACCATATATTTT; CDR3aa: CASSLDLADSGNTIYF
abundance: .; v_gene: TRBV4-2; j_gene: TRBJ2-3; d_gene: .; CDR3nt: TGTGCCAGCAGCCAAGATTGGAGGGGGTCCACAGATACGCAGTATTTT; CDR3aa: CASSQDWRGSTDTQYF
abundance: many; v_gene: TRBV7-2; j_gene: TRBJ2-1; d_gene: .; CDR3nt: TGTGCCAGCAGCTCTCGTCCCACGGGGAATTACAATGAGCAGTTCTTC; CDR3aa: CASSSRPTGNYNEQFF
abundance: .; v_gene: TRBV6-2/TRBV6-3; j_gene: TRBJ2-2; d_gene: .; CDR3nt: TGTGCCAGCAGTTACTCCTATATAAGGCTTACTAGTGCCGGGGAGCTGTTTTTT; CDR3aa: CASSYSYIRLTSAGELFF
abundance: few; v_gene: TRBV29-1; j_gene: TRBJ2-1; d_gene: TRBD1; CDR3nt: TGCAGCGTTTTCAGACAGGGAATCTACAATGAGCAGTTCTTC; CDR3aa: CSVFRQGIYNEQFF
abundance: many; v_gene: TRBV5-5; j_gene: TRBJ2-2; d_gene: TRBD2; CDR3nt: TGTGCCAGCAGCTTGCCGGGACTAGCCGGCGGGGAGCTGTTTTTT; CDR3aa: CASSLPGLAGGELFF
abundance: many; v_gene: TRBV21-1; j_gene: TRBJ1-4; d_gene: .; CDR3nt: TGTGCCAGCAGCAAGGTGCAGCTGTATGAAAAACTGTTTTTT; CDR3aa: CASSKVQLYEKLFF
abundance: many; v_gene: TRBV12-5; j_gene: TRBJ2-1; d_gene: .; CDR3nt: TGTGCTAGTGGTTTACCGGGGGGCGGGATCGATGAGCAGTTCTTC; CDR3aa: CASGLPGGGIDEQFF
abundance: many; v_gene: TRBV7-2; j_gene: TRBJ1-2; d_gene: TRBD1; CDR3nt: TGTGCCAGCAGCCACCAGGGACAGGGATATGGCTACACCTTC; CDR3aa: CASSHQGQGYGYTF
abundance: .; v_gene: TRBV7-9; j_gene: TRBJ2-5; d_gene: TRBD2; CDR3nt: TGTGCCAGCAGCTTGGTTGGCGGGAGGGGAGAGACCCAGTACTTC; CDR3aa: CASSLVGGRGETQYF
abundance: .; v_gene: TRBV30; j_gene: TRBJ2-1; d_gene: TRBD2; CDR3nt: TGTGCCTGGAGGCTAGCGGGCCGCTCCTACAATGAGCAGTTCTTC; CDR3aa: CAWRLAGRSYNEQFF
abundance: many; v_gene: TRBV4-3; j_gene: TRBJ2-7; d_gene: TRBD2; CDR3nt: TGCGCCAGCAGCCCTGGACTAGCGGGAGAATACGAGCAGTACTTC; CDR3aa: CASSPGLAGEYEQYF
abundance: few; v_gene: TRBV5-1; j_gene: TRBJ2-7; d_gene: TRBD1; CDR3nt: TGCGCCAGCGGACTGCTGGGACAGGGGAAGTACGAGCAGTACTTC; CDR3aa: CASGLLGQGKYEQYF
abundance: many; v_gene: TRBV14; j_gene: TRBJ1-1; d_gene: .; CDR3nt: TGTGCCAGCAGAAAGACCGGGACCCCCGTTATTGAAGCTTTCTTT; CDR3aa: CASRKTGTPVIEAFF
abundance: .; v_gene: TRBV29-1; j_gene: TRBJ1-1; d_gene: .; CDR3nt: TGCAGCGTGGAAATAGGGACTGAAGCTTTCTTT; CDR3aa: CSVEIGTEAFF